Listed below are T cell receptor beta chains from one sample, sequenced in a study of T cells in Graves' hyperthyroidism and ophthalmopathy. TCRdb fed the multiplex PCR reads into MiXCR, producing one record per CDR3 protein. The repertoire holds 250,000 to 300,000 distinct CDR3 sequences, with about an eighth as singletons. Material for sequencing was blood. The source of these receptors is a woman in her 30s with Graves' hyperthyroidism that later progressed to Graves' ophthalmopathy. The CDR3 runs from the conserved cysteine through the conserved F or W. The order of the fields is clone size, J gene, V gene, CDR3 protein. The size entry is marked missing in some rows and otherwise reads once, few, many or a size class.

clone_size: NA
j_call: TRBJ2-5
v_call: TRBV24-1
cdr3_aa: CATSDLQRETQYF

clone_size: many
j_call: TRBJ1-5
v_call: TRBV7-2
cdr3_aa: CASSSGWRQPQHF

clone_size: many
j_call: TRBJ2-1
v_call: TRBV27
cdr3_aa: CASTPGLAAYNEQFF

clone_size: NA
j_call: TRBJ2-2
v_call: TRBV7-9
cdr3_aa: CASNKDRLAGASGELFF

clone_size: many
j_call: TRBJ1-5
v_call: TRBV24-1
cdr3_aa: CAISTGNQPQHF

clone_size: many
j_call: TRBJ1-1
v_call: TRBV28
cdr3_aa: CASSRGGLATEAFF

clone_size: NA
j_call: TRBJ2-2
v_call: TRBV29-1
cdr3_aa: CSVRTGEGTGELFF

clone_size: many
j_call: TRBJ2-7
v_call: TRBV28
cdr3_aa: CASSLNFEQYF

clone_size: many
j_call: TRBJ2-1
v_call: TRBV28
cdr3_aa: CASSSGLAGSAYSEQFF

clone_size: many
j_call: TRBJ1-1
v_call: TRBV13
cdr3_aa: CASSPSAGFMNTEAFF

clone_size: many
j_call: TRBJ2-5
v_call: TRBV28
cdr3_aa: CASETGGRETQYF

clone_size: NA
j_call: TRBJ2-5
v_call: TRBV24-1
cdr3_aa: CATSVILGQAGGGAQYF

clone_size: many
j_call: TRBJ1-6
v_call: TRBV28
cdr3_aa: CASSSRLNSPLHF

clone_size: many
j_call: TRBJ1-5
v_call: TRBV5-8
cdr3_aa: CASSLASSNQPQHF

clone_size: many
j_call: TRBJ2-7
v_call: TRBV9
cdr3_aa: CASSAGSSYEQYF

clone_size: NA
j_call: TRBJ1-5
v_call: TRBV11-2
cdr3_aa: CASSLVLGNSNQPQHF

clone_size: few
j_call: TRBJ2-1
v_call: TRBV29-1
cdr3_aa: CSVEIAGDNEQFF

clone_size: many
j_call: TRBJ1-1
v_call: TRBV2
cdr3_aa: CASSEARGPITEAFF

clone_size: many
j_call: TRBJ2-1
v_call: TRBV5-1
cdr3_aa: CASSLYQRAYNEQFF

clone_size: many
j_call: TRBJ2-1
v_call: TRBV6-2/TRBV6-3
cdr3_aa: CASSPASELGNEQFF

clone_size: many
j_call: TRBJ2-7
v_call: TRBV7-9
cdr3_aa: CASSIMGTINSYEQYF

clone_size: many
j_call: TRBJ2-2
v_call: TRBV12-3/TRBV12-4
cdr3_aa: CASSSRGGELFF

clone_size: NA
j_call: TRBJ1-1
v_call: TRBV5-4
cdr3_aa: CASSPPDTNTEAFF

clone_size: many
j_call: TRBJ2-4
v_call: TRBV27
cdr3_aa: CASSPEAGTGDNIQYF